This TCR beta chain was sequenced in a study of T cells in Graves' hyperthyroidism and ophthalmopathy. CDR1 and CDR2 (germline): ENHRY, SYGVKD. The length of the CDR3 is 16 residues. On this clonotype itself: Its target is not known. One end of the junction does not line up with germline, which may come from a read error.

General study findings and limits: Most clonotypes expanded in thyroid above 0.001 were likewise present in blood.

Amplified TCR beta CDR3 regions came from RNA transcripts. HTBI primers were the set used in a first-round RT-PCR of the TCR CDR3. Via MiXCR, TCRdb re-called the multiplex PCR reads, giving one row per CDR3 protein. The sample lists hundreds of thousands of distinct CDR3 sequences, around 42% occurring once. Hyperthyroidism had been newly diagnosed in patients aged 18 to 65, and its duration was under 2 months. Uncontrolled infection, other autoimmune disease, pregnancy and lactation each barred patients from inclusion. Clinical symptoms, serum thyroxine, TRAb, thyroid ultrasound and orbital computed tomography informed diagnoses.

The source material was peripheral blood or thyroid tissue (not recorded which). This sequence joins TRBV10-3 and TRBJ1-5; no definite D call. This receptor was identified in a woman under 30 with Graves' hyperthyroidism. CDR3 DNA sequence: TGTGCCAGCAGTTTAGAATACGGTTTCGACAATCAGCCCCAGCATTTT. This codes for CASSLEYGFDNQPQHF.